There are many counts of the clone carrying this T cell receptor (beta chain). Sequenced patients had shown CD8+CD57+ cell expansion by flow cytometry. The sample is drawn from a study of CD8+CD57+ T cells in acquired aplastic anemia. About the research overall: An average of roughly 2.9 ug of DNA was obtained from sorted CD4+ and CD8+ cells.

TCR beta VDJ and CDR3 profiling used genomic DNA as template. One entry per CDR3 protein results from TCRdb running MiXCR on the reads. Altogether 250,000 to 300,000 distinct CDR3 sequences are present, roughly 53% being singletons, with the ten largest covering under 1.5%. CDR3 length: 13 amino acids. Trimming shortened V by 0 bases and J by 1 base, and 4 bases separated the two germline ends. Looked up from germline, CDR1 is SGDLS and CDR2 is YYNGEE. Sequenced input: sorted CD4+, CD8+, or CD8+CD57+ T cells (not recorded which) from PBMCs. This TCR derives from a human donor with aplastic anemia. J is TRBJ1-2 and V is TRBV9; D is undetermined. This CDR3 is CASSVVVNYGYTF. The CDR3, as DNA: TGTGCCAGCAGCGTAGTAGTTAACTATGGCTACACCTTC.